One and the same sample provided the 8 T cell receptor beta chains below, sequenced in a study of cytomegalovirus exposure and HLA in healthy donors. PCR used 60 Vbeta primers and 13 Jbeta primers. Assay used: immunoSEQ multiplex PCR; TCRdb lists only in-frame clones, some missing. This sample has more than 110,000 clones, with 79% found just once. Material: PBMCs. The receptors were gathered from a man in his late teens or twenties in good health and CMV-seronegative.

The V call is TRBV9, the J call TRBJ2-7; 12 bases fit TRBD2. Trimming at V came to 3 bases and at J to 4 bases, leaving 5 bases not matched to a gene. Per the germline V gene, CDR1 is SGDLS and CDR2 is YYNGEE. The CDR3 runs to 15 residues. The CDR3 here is CASSASGGAVYEQYF. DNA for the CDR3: TGTGCCAGCAGCGCTAGCGGGGGGGCGGTATACGAGCAGTACTTC.

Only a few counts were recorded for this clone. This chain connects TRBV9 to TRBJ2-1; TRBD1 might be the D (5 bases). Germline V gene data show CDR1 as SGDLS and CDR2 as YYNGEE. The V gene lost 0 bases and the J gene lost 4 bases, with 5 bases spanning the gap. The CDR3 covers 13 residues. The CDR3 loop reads CASSVAGYNEQFF. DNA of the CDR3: TGTGCCAGCAGCGTAGCAGGGTACAATGAGCAGTTCTTC.

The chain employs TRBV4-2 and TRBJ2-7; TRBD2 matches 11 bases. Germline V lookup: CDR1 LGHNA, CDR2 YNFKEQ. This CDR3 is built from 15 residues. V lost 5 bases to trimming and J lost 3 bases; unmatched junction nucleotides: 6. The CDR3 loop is CASSYSGGAVYEQYF. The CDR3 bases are TGTGCCAGCAGCTATAGCGGGGGGGCCGTCTACGAGCAGTACTTC.

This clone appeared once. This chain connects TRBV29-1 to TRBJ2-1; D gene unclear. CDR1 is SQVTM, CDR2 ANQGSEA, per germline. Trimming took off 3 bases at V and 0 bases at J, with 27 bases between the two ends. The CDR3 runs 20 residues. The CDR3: CSVDPPQSRNGRSSYNEQFF. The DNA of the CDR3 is TGCAGCGTTGACCCCCCCCAATCTCGCAACGGCCGGAGCTCCTACAATGAGCAGTTCTTC.

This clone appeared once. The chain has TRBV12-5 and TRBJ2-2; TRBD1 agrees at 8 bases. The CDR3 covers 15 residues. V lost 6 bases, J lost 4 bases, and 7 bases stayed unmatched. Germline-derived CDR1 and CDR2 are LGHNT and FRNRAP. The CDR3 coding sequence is TGTGCTAGTGGCCTCGACAGGGGTGTCACCGGGGAGCTGTTTTTT. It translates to CASGLDRGVTGELFF.

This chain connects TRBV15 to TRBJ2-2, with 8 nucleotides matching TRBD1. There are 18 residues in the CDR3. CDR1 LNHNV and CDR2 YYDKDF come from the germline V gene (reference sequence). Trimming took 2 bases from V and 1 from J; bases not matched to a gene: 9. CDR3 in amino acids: CATSRLPWTGRNTGELFF. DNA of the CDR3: TGTGCCACCAGCAGACTCCCTTGGACAGGGCGGAACACCGGGGAGCTGTTTTTT.

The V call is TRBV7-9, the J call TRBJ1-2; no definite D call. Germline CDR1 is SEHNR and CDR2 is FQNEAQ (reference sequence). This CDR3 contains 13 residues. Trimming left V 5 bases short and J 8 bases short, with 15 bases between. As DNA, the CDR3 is TGTGCCAGCAGCGGCCCGGGGAATGAAGGCTACACCTTC. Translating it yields CASSGPGNEGYTF.

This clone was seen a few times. This CDR3 is CASSGQGTGNTIYF. As DNA, the CDR3 is TGTGCCAGCAGCGGACAGGGCACTGGAAACACCATATATTTT. The chain combines TRBV7-2 with TRBJ1-3, with TRBD1 identical over 8 bases. The junction had 2 bases not matched to a gene; V was cut back by 5 bases and J by 2 bases. CDR1 is SGHTA, CDR2 FQGNSA, per germline. The CDR3 has 14 residues.